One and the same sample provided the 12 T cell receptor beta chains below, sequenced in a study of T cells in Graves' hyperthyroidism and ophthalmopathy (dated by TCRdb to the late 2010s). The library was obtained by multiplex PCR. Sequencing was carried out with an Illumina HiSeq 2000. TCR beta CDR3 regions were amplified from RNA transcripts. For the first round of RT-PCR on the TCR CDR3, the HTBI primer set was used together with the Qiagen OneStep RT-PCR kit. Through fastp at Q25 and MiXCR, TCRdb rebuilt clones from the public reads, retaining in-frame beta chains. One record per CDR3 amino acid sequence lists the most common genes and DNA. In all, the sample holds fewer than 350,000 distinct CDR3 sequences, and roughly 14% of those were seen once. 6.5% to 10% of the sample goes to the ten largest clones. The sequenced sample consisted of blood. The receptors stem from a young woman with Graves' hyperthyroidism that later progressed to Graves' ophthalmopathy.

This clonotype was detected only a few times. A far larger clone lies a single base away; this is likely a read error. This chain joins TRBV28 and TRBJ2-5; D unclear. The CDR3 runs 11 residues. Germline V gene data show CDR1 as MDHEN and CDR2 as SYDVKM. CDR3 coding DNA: TGTGCCGGCAGTTTGGAGGAGACCCAGTACTTC. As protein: CAGSLEETQYF.

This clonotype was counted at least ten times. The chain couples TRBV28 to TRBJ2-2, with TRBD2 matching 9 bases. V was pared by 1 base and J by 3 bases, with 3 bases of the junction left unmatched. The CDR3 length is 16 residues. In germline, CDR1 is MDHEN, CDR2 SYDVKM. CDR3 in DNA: TGTGCCAGCAGTTTATCGCGGGAGGGCCACACCGGGGAGCTGTTTTTT. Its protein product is CASSLSREGHTGELFF.

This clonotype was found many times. The CDR3 sequence: CASSEGGGFRGTEAFF. In DNA form, the CDR3 reads TGTGCCAGCAGCGAAGGGGGGGGTTTCAGGGGCACTGAAGCTTTCTTT. The chain couples TRBV7-9 to TRBJ1-1; maybe TRBD1 (6 bases). The CDR3 is made up of 16 amino acids. Trimming stripped 5 bases from V and 4 bases from J, with 20 bases between. Germline V gene sequence: CDR1 SEHNR, CDR2 FQNEAQ (reference sequence).

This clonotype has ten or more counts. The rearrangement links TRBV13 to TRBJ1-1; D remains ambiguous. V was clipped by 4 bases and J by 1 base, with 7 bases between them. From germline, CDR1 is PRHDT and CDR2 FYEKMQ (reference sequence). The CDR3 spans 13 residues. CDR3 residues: CASSSLGNTEAFF. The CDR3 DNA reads TGTGCCAGCAGCTCCCTGGGGAACACTGAAGCTTTCTTT.

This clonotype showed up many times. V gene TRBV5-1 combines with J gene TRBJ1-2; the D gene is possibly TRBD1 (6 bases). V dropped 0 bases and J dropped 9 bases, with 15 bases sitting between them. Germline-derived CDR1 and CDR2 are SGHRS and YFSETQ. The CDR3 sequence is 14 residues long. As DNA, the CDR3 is TGCGCCAGCAGCTTGGATAGGGCAGGGGATCGCTACACCTTC. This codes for CASSLDRAGDRYTF. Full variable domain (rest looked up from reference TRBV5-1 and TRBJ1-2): KAGVTQTPRYLIKTRGQQVTLSCSPISGHRSVSWYQQTPGQGLQFLFEYFSETQRNKGNFPGRFSGRQFSNSRSEMNVSTLELGDSALYLCASSLDRAGDRYTFGSGTRLTVV.

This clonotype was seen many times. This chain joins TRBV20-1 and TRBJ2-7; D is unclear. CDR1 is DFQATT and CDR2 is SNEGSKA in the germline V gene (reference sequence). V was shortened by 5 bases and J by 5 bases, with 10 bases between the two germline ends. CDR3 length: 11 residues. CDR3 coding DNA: TGCAGTGCTGCCCGAATTGACGAGCAGTACTTC. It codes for CSAARIDEQYF.

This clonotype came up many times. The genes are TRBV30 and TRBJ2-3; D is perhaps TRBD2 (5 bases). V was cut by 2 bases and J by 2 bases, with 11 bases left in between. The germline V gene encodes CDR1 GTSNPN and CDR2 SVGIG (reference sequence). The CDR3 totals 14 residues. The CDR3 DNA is TGTGCCTGGAGTAGCGGTTCCGTCACAGATACGCAGTATTTT. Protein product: CAWSSGSVTDTQYF.

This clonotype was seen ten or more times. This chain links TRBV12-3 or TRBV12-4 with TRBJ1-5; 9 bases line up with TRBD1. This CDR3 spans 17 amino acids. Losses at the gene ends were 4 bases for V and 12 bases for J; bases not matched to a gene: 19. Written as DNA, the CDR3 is TGTGCCAGCAGTTCCCCTATTCCACAGGGGGCGGGAGAGGACCAGCATTTT. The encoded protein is CASSSPIPQGAGEDQHF.

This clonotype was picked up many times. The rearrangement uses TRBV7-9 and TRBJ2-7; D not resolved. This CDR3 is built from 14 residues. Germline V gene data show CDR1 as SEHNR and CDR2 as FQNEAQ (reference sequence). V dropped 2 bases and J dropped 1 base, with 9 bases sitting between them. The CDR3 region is CASSLYMSSYEQYF. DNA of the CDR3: TGTGCCAGCAGCTTATACATGTCTTCCTACGAGCAGTACTTC.

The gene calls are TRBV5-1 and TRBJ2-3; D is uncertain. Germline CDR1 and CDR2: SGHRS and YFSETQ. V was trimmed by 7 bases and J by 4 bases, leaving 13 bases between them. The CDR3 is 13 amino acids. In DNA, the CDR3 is TGCGCCAGCCCCAACCGAGCCCCAGATACGCAGTATTTT. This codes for CASPNRAPDTQYF. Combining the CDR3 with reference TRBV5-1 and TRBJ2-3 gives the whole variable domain KAGVTQTPRYLIKTRGQQVTLSCSPISGHRSVSWYQQTPGQGLQFLFEYFSETQRNKGNFPGRFSGRQFSNSRSEMNVSTLELGDSALYLCASPNRAPDTQYFGPGTRLTVL.

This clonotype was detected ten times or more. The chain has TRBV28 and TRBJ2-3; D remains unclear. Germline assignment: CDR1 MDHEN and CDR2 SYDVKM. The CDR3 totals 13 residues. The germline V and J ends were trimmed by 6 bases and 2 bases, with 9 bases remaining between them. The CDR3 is CASRRPFTDTQYF. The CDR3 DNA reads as TGTGCCAGCAGGCGCCCTTTCACAGATACGCAGTATTTT.

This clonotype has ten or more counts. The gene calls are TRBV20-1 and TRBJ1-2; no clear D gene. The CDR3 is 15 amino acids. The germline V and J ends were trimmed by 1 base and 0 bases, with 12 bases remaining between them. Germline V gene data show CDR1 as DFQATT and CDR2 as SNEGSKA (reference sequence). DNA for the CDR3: TGCAGTGCTAGAGTCCACCCGGCTTCTAACTATGGCTACACCTTC. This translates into CSARVHPASNYGYTF.